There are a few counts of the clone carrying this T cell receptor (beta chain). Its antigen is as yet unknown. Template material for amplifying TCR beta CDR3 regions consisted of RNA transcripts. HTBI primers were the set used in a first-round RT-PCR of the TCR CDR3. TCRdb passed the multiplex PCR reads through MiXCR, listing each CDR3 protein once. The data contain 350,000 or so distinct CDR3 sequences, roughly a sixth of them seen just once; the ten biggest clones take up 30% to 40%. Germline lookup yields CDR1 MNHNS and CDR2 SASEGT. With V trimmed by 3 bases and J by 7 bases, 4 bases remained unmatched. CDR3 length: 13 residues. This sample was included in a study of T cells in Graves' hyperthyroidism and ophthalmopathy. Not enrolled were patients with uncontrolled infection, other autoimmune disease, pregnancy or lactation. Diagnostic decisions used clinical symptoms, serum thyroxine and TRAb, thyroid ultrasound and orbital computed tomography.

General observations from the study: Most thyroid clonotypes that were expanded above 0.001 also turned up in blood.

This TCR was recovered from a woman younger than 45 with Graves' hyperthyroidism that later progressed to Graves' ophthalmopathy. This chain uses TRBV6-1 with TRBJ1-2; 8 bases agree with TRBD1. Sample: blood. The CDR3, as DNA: TGTGCCAGCAGTGACCTCGGGACAGGTGGCTACACCTTC. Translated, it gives CASSDLGTGGYTF.